These T cell receptor beta chains were read from a single sample in a study of Graves' ophthalmopathy and Graves' hyperthyroidism. From the multiplex PCR reads, TCRdb called clonotypes with MiXCR, one entry per CDR3 protein. The repertoire includes roughly 610,000 distinct CDR3 sequences, approximately 22% of them detected once, and more than 5.5% sits in the top ten. The sample was peripheral blood. The receptor set was obtained from a woman aged 18-30 years with stable Graves' hyperthyroidism. Some clones in this sample may be carry-over from other donors' samples. Each CDR3 is given with its conserved first and last residue. D genes are given only for firm matches.

j_call,d_call,v_call,cdr3_aa
TRBJ1-6,.,TRBV6-5,CASSYAGVGSPLHF
TRBJ1-5,TRBD1,TRBV30,CAWSAGQANQPQHF
TRBJ2-7,.,TRBV12-3/TRBV12-4,CASTRAGTLTGEQYF
TRBJ1-2,.,TRBV6-5,CASSYSGRAGDSYTF
TRBJ2-7,.,TRBV28,CASGLWGASSYEQYF
TRBJ1-2,.,TRBV2,CASSEGTHYGYTF
TRBJ1-6,.,TRBV6-2/TRBV6-3,CASSYDSGRSPLHF
TRBJ1-6,.,TRBV12-3/TRBV12-4,CASSLLMGGAGSPLHF
TRBJ1-1,.,TRBV7-3,CASSQRTTEAFF
TRBJ1-1,.,TRBV19,CASSPTFTSNTEAFF
TRBJ2-2,.,TRBV20-1,CSAREGSWELFF
TRBJ2-5,.,TRBV11-2,CASSLDGGDGETQYF
TRBJ1-5,.,TRBV20-1,CSAMRWGQPQHF
TRBJ2-2,TRBD1,TRBV7-3,CASSLSRDRVVAGELFF
TRBJ1-1,TRBD1,TRBV11-2,CASSLTGPAAEAFF
TRBJ1-2,.,TRBV18,CASSPPNGKDYGYTF
TRBJ2-7,.,TRBV7-9,CASSLAVPEQYF
TRBJ2-7,.,TRBV13,CASSFRGADYEQYF
TRBJ2-5,TRBD1,TRBV6-1,CASRAPQGARETQYF
TRBJ2-5,.,TRBV6-1,CASSEGSALRGSQYF
TRBJ1-2,.,TRBV19,CASSIQGHWGYTF